Listed below are T cell receptor beta chains from one sample, sequenced in a study of shared clonotypes between healthy human individuals. This table comes from immunoSEQ multiplex PCR, and its TCRdb copy is limited to in-frame clones, with some not included. The table lists 560,000 or so clones, approximately 96% of them singletons. Sequencing used naive CD8+ T cells sorted from blood. Receptors were obtained from a young woman in good health. CDR3s include the opening cysteine and the closing phenylalanine or tryptophan. D genes are given only for firm matches. Not all rows give a size; the values are once, few, many and, for expanded clones, a class.

D gene: NA; clone size: NA; J gene: TRBJ2-7; V gene: TRBV9; CDR3 protein: CASSRGAADYEQYF; CDR3 DNA: TGTGCCAGCAGTAGGGGGGCAGCGGACTACGAGCAGTACTTC
D gene: TRBD1; clone size: NA; J gene: TRBJ1-1; V gene: TRBV5-5; CDR3 protein: CASSWGQANTEAFF; CDR3 DNA: TGTGCCAGCAGCTGGGGACAGGCTAACACTGAAGCTTTCTTT
D gene: NA; clone size: NA; J gene: TRBJ1-1; V gene: TRBV19; CDR3 protein: CASSAGQFTVNTEAFF; CDR3 DNA: TGTGCCAGTAGTGCCGGACAATTTACGGTGAACACTGAAGCTTTCTTT
D gene: NA; clone size: NA; J gene: TRBJ1-1; V gene: TRBV4-1; CDR3 protein: CASSQDSRSMNTEAFF; CDR3 DNA: TGCGCCAGCAGCCAAGACTCCCGTAGCATGAACACTGAAGCTTTCTTT
D gene: TRBD1; clone size: NA; J gene: TRBJ1-1; V gene: TRBV10-3; CDR3 protein: CAIWGGDKQGMNTEAFF; CDR3 DNA: TGTGCCATCTGGGGTGGGGATAAACAGGGGATGAACACTGAAGCTTTCTTT
D gene: NA; clone size: NA; J gene: TRBJ2-3; V gene: TRBV27; CDR3 protein: CASSFGPDTQYF; CDR3 DNA: TGTGCCAGCAGTTTCGGCCCAGATACGCAGTATTTT
D gene: TRBD2; clone size: once; J gene: TRBJ2-7; V gene: TRBV9; CDR3 protein: CASSVGWSLAGNYEQYF; CDR3 DNA: TGTGCCAGCAGCGTAGGGTGGTCTCTAGCGGGAAACTACGAGCAGTACTTC
D gene: NA; clone size: once; J gene: TRBJ2-2; V gene: TRBV19; CDR3 protein: CASSTTGVNTGELFF; CDR3 DNA: TGTGCCAGTAGTACTACAGGAGTGAACACCGGGGAGCTGTTTTTT
D gene: TRBD2; clone size: NA; J gene: TRBJ2-3; V gene: TRBV27; CDR3 protein: CASSRSGGGKGTDTQYF; CDR3 DNA: TGTGCCAGCAGCCGCAGCGGGGGCGGGAAGGGAACAGATACGCAGTATTTT
D gene: TRBD2; clone size: NA; J gene: TRBJ2-1; V gene: TRBV9; CDR3 protein: CASSKREVGQFF; CDR3 DNA: TGTGCCAGCAGCAAGCGGGAGGTAGGGCAGTTCTTC
D gene: NA; clone size: NA; J gene: TRBJ1-2; V gene: TRBV11-2; CDR3 protein: CASSPPSIAYGYTF; CDR3 DNA: TGTGCCAGCAGCCCCCCGAGCATAGCCTATGGCTACACCTTC
D gene: NA; clone size: NA; J gene: TRBJ2-7; V gene: TRBV5-4; CDR3 protein: CASSLLRGRGYEQYF; CDR3 DNA: TGTGCCAGCAGCTTACTTAGAGGAAGGGGCTACGAGCAGTACTTC
D gene: TRBD2; clone size: NA; J gene: TRBJ2-7; V gene: TRBV6-5; CDR3 protein: CASSSVIAGTLEQYF; CDR3 DNA: TGTGCCAGCAGCTCCGTAATAGCGGGGACCCTCGAGCAGTACTTC
D gene: NA; clone size: NA; J gene: TRBJ2-1; V gene: TRBV30; CDR3 protein: CAWTTNSVEQFF; CDR3 DNA: TGTGCCTGGACTACAAATAGCGTTGAGCAGTTCTTC
D gene: NA; clone size: once; J gene: TRBJ1-1; V gene: TRBV6-5; CDR3 protein: CASSYSELPNTEAFF; CDR3 DNA: TGTGCCAGCAGTTACTCGGAGCTACCGAACACTGAAGCTTTCTTT
D gene: TRBD1; clone size: NA; J gene: TRBJ1-1; V gene: TRBV5-1; CDR3 protein: CASSEGQLNTEAFF; CDR3 DNA: TGCGCCAGCAGCGAGGGACAGCTGAACACTGAAGCTTTCTTT
D gene: NA; clone size: NA; J gene: TRBJ2-3; V gene: TRBV7-6; CDR3 protein: CASSQWGEEDTQYF; CDR3 DNA: TGTGCCAGCAGCCAGTGGGGAGAGGAAGATACGCAGTATTTT
D gene: TRBD1; clone size: NA; J gene: TRBJ1-1; V gene: TRBV28; CDR3 protein: CASSLDRGPGTEAFF; CDR3 DNA: TGTGCCAGCAGTTTGGACAGGGGGCCGGGTACTGAAGCTTTCTTT
D gene: NA; clone size: NA; J gene: TRBJ1-2; V gene: TRBV6-5; CDR3 protein: CASSYVGAKGYTF; CDR3 DNA: TGTGCCAGCAGTTACGTGGGGGCGAAGGGCTACACCTTC
D gene: NA; clone size: NA; J gene: TRBJ2-7; V gene: TRBV6-5; CDR3 protein: CASSYFGGYEQYF; CDR3 DNA: TGTGCCAGCAGTTACTTCGGGGGTTACGAGCAGTACTTC
D gene: TRBD1; clone size: NA; J gene: TRBJ1-5; V gene: TRBV28; CDR3 protein: CASSFLPGGLNQPQHF; CDR3 DNA: TGTGCCAGCAGTTTTCTCCCAGGGGGTTTAAATCAGCCCCAGCATTTT
D gene: NA; clone size: once; J gene: TRBJ2-7; V gene: TRBV7-9; CDR3 protein: CASSFDSYEQYF; CDR3 DNA: TGTGCCAGCAGCTTCGACAGCTACGAGCAGTACTTC
D gene: TRBD2; clone size: NA; J gene: TRBJ2-3; V gene: TRBV7-9; CDR3 protein: CASSLTSGRAGDTQYF; CDR3 DNA: TGTGCCAGCAGCTTAACTAGCGGGAGGGCTGGAGATACGCAGTATTTT
D gene: NA; clone size: NA; J gene: TRBJ2-7; V gene: TRBV20-1; CDR3 protein: CSARAPYEQYF; CDR3 DNA: TGCAGTGCTAGAGCCCCCTACGAGCAGTACTTC
D gene: TRBD2; clone size: once; J gene: TRBJ2-1; V gene: TRBV27; CDR3 protein: CASSRTSGGYNEQFF; CDR3 DNA: TGTGCCAGCAGCCGGACTAGCGGGGGCTACAATGAGCAGTTCTTC
D gene: TRBD2; clone size: NA; J gene: TRBJ2-5; V gene: TRBV5-8; CDR3 protein: CASRNLAGGPRETQYF; CDR3 DNA: TGTGCCAGCAGAAATTTAGCGGGAGGGCCAAGGGAGACCCAGTACTTC
D gene: TRBD1; clone size: NA; J gene: TRBJ1-1; V gene: TRBV5-6; CDR3 protein: CASSIGTVTSAFF; CDR3 DNA: TGTGCCAGCAGCATCGGGACAGTCACCTCAGCTTTCTTT
D gene: TRBD2; clone size: NA; J gene: TRBJ2-1; V gene: TRBV27; CDR3 protein: CASSFRWGGGSGNEQFF; CDR3 DNA: TGTGCCAGCAGTTTTCGCTGGGGGGGAGGTAGTGGGAATGAGCAGTTCTTC
D gene: NA; clone size: once; J gene: TRBJ2-6; V gene: TRBV27; CDR3 protein: CASSLLQGYSGANVLTF; CDR3 DNA: TGTGCCAGCAGTTTATTACAGGGTTACTCTGGGGCCAACGTCCTGACTTTC